The clone carrying this TCR beta chain was observed once. Its target is unknown. This entry comes from a study of T cell responses to AZD1222 COVID-19 vaccine. About the research overall: Second-dose intervals near 4 or 12 weeks were combined. Study findings and constraints: Vaccine-associated CD4 TCRs ranged over spike, dominating at 160-218 and 743-854. Repertoire samples came only from after the peak T cell response. The reported proportion of spike-specific TCRs targeting unmutated variant regions was nearly half.

The repertoire was sequenced with immunoSEQ multiplex PCR; TCRdb's copy has only in-frame clones and lacks some. Here the sample spans 150,000 to 200,000 clones, just under 95% being singletons. The germline V and J ends were trimmed by 0 bases and 4 bases, with 14 bases remaining between them. The CDR3 is 15 amino acids. Germline CDR1 SGHRS, CDR2 YFSETQ. The genes are TRBV5-1 and TRBJ2-7; D is perhaps TRBD1 or TRBD2 (6 bases each). Sequencing used peripheral blood, obtained on day 0 of AZD1222 vaccination. The origin of this receptor is an adult in good health. The CDR3 region has the DNA TGCGCCAGCAGCTTGGCGGGGGCTGAGGGGTACGAGCAGTACTTC. It codes for CASSLAGAEGYEQYF.